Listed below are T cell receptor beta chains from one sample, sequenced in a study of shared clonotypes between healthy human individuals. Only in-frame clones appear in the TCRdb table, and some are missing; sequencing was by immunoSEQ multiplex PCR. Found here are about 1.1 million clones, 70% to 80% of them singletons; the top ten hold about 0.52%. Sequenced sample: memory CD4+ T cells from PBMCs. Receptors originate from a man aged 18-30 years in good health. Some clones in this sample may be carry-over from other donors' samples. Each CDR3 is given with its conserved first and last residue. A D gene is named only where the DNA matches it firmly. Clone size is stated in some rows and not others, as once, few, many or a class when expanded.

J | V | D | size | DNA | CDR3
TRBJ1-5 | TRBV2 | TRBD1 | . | TGTGCCAGCAGTAGGGACAGTACGAAACCCCAGCATTTT | CASSRDSTKPQHF
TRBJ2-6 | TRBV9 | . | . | TGTGCCAGCAGCGTCCCCTCCGGGGCCAACGTCCTGACTTTC | CASSVPSGANVLTF
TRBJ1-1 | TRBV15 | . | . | TGTGCCACCAGCAGCTATCTGAACACTGAAGCTTTCTTT | CATSSYLNTEAFF
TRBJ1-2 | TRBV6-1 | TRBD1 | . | TGTGCCAGCAGTGTGGAACAGGGGAATAACTATGGCTACACCTTC | CASSVEQGNNYGYTF
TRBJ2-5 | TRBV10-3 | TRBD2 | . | TGTGCCATCGGAGCGGGAGAGCGGGAGACCCAGTACTTC | CAIGAGERETQYF
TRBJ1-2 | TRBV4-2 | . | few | TGTGCCAGCAGCCACGGTCGGGGGGTTAGCTATGGCTACACCTTC | CASSHGRGVSYGYTF
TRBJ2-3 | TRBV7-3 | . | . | TGTGCCAGCAGCCGGCAGGCCCCAGATACGCAGTATTTT | CASSRQAPDTQYF
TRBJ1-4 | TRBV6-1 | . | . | TGTGCCAGCGTAGGCCAGCCACTTAATGAAAAACTGTTTTTT | CASVGQPLNEKLFF
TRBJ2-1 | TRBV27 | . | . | TGTGCCAGCAGGGTCGAAGGCTCCTACAATGAGCAGTTCTTC | CASRVEGSYNEQFF
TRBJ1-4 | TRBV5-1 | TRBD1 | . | TGCGCCAGCAGCTTACAGGGGGCGAGAAATGAAAAACTGTTTTTT | CASSLQGARNEKLFF
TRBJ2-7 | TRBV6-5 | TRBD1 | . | TGTGCCAGCAGTTCAGCCGGACAGGTCTCCTACGAGCAGTACTTC | CASSSAGQVSYEQYF
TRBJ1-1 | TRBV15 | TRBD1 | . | TGTGCCACCAGCAGAGGTGGGCAGGGGGACACTGAAGCTTTCTTT | CATSRGGQGDTEAFF
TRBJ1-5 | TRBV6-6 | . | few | TGTGCCAGCACTTCCTGGGGTCAGCCCCAGCATTTT | CASTSWGQPQHF
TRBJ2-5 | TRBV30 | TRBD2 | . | TGTGCCTGGAAGGTCCTAGCGGGAGGACAGACCCAGTACTTC | CAWKVLAGGQTQYF
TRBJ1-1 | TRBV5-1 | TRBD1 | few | TGCGCCAGCAGCCGACTGGGACAGCTGAACACTGAAGCTTTCTTT | CASSRLGQLNTEAFF
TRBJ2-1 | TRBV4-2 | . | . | TGTGCCAGCAGCCAATCCTTGTCCTACAATGAGCAGTTCTTC | CASSQSLSYNEQFF
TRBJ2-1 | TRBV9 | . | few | TGTGCCAGCAGTCCTGGGCCCGCAGATGAGCAGTTCTTC | CASSPGPADEQFF
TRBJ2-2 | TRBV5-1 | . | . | TGCGCCAGCAGCTTGACCAGCTACACCGGGGAGCTGTTTTTT | CASSLTSYTGELFF
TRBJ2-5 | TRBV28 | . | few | TGTGCCAGCAGTGAGTTGACAGGAGACCAAGAGACCCAGTACTTC | CASSELTGDQETQYF
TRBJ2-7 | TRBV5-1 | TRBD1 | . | TGCGCCAGCAGCTTGTCAACAGGGGGCCCCTACGAGCAGTACTTC | CASSLSTGGPYEQYF
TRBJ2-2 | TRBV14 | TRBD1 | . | TGTGCCAGCAGAAGAACAGGGGCAGTCGCCGGGGAGCTGTTTTTT | CASRRTGAVAGELFF
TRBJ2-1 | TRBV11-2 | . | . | TGTGCCAGCAGCTTACGTCTGGGGAGGCCTCCATACAATGAGCAGTTCTTC | CASSLRLGRPPYNEQFF
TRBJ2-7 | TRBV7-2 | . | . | TGTGCCAGCAGCTTTAATGGTCCCTACGAGCAGTACTTC | CASSFNGPYEQYF
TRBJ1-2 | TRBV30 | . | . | TGTGCCTGGGTGGGTAGGATGGGCATGGCAGACCGTAAGGGCTACACCTTC | CAWVGRMGMADRKGYTF
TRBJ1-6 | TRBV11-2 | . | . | TGTGCCAGCAGCTTGGGGGGGTCCAATTCACCCCTCCACTTT | CASSLGGSNSPLHF
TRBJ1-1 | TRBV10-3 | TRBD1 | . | TGTGCCATTTTGGACAGGGGGGCTGAAGCTTTCTTT | CAILDRGAEAFF
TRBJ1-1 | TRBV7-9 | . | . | TGTGCCAGCAGCTTATTCGTTCAGACTGAAGCTTTCTTT | CASSLFVQTEAFF
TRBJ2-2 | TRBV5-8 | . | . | TGTGCCAGTGGGCGCGGAGAGCCGAACACCGGGGAGCTGTTTTTT | CASGRGEPNTGELFF
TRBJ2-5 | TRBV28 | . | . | TGTGCCAGCAGTAACCAGGGGAGACAGACCCAGTACTTC | CASSNQGRQTQYF
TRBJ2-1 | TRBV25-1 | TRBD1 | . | TGTGCCAGCAGTTACAGGGGGCCAGGCAATGAGCAGTTCTTC | CASSYRGPGNEQFF
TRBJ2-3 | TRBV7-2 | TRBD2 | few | TGTGCCAGCAGCCCCCGGGGGACGACTAGCGGGAGGGCCCCGGATACGCAGTATTTT | CASSPRGTTSGRAPDTQYF
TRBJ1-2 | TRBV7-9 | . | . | TGTGCCAGCAGCCCGGAGGTTAAGGGATCGGTGGGTGGCTACACCTTC | CASSPEVKGSVGGYTF
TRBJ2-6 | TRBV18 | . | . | TGTGCCAGCTCACCACCGGGGTATAGCTCTGGGGCCAACGTCCTGACTTTC | CASSPPGYSSGANVLTF
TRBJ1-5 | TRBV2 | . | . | TGTGCCAGCAGTGAACCCCCGGTTCTTAGCAATCAGCCCCAGCATTTT | CASSEPPVLSNQPQHF
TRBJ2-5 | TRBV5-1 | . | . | TGCGCCAGCAGCTTGGGGTCTCTGCCGACCGTCCAAGAGACCCAGTACTTC | CASSLGSLPTVQETQYF
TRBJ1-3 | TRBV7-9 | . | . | TGTGCCAGCAGCTTAGGGCAGGGAGCCGGCTCTGGAAACACCATATATTTT | CASSLGQGAGSGNTIYF
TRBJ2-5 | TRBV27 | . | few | TGTGCCAGCAGCCCGCCGGCAGGCGGGGAAGAGACCCAGTACTTC | CASSPPAGGEETQYF
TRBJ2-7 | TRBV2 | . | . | TGTGCCAGCGGAGGGACTTTCAACTACGAGCAGTACTTC | CASGGTFNYEQYF
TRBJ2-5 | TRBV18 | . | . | TGTGCCAGCTCACTTCTCTCCGTGACAGTGAGGGAGACCCAGTACTTC | CASSLLSVTVRETQYF
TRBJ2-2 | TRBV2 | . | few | TGTGCCAGCAGTGACACCGGGGAGCTGTTTTTT | CASSDTGELFF
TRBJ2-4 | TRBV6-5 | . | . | TGTGCCAGCAGTTACTCGATGGGTCAGGGTGACATTCAGTACTTC | CASSYSMGQGDIQYF
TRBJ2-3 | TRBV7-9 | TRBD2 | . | TGTGCCAGCAGCACTGGACTAGCGGGCCGAACAGATACGCAGTATTTT | CASSTGLAGRTDTQYF
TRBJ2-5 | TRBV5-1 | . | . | TGCGCCAGCAGCTTAGGCCAGGGGAGGGAGACCCAGTACTTC | CASSLGQGRETQYF
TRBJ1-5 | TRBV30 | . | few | TGTGCCTGGAGTGTGAATGGCAATCAGCCCCAGCATTTT | CAWSVNGNQPQHF
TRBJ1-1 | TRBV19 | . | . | TGTGCCAGTAGACGAGGAGGGATACAGACTGAAGCTTTCTTT | CASRRGGIQTEAFF
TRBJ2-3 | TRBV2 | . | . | TGTGCCAGCAGCTTATTAGATACGCAGTATTTT | CASSLLDTQYF
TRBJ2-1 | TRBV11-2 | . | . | TGTGCCAGCAGTCAATTCTCCTACAATGAGCAGTTCTTC | CASSQFSYNEQFF
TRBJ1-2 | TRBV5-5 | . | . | TGTGCCAGCAGCTTGGGTACGGGCCCCTATGGCTACACCTTC | CASSLGTGPYGYTF
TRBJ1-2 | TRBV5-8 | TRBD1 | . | TGTGCCAGCAGACGGGACAGGGGAAACTATGGCTACACCTTC | CASRRDRGNYGYTF